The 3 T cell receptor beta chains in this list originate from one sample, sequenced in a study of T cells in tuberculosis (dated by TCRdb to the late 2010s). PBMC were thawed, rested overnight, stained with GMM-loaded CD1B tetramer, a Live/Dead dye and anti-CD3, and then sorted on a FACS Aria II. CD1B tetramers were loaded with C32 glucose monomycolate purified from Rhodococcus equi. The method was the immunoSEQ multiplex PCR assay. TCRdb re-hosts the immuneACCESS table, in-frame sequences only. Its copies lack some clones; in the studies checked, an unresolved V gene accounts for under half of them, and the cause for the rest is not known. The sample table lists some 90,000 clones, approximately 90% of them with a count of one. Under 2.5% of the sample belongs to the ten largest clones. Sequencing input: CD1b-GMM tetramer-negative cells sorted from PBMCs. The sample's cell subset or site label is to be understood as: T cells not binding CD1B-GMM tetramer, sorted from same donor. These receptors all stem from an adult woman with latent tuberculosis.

The DNA for the CDR3 is TGTGCCAGCAGCTTAACTAGCGTCGAGACCCAGTACTTC. Translating gives CASSLTSVETQYF. J is TRBJ2-5 and V is TRBV11-2, with 7 bases identical to TRBD2. CDR1 SGHAT and CDR2 FQNNGV come from the germline V gene. V lost 2 bases, J lost 5 bases, and 2 bases stayed unmatched. CDR3 length equals 13 residues.

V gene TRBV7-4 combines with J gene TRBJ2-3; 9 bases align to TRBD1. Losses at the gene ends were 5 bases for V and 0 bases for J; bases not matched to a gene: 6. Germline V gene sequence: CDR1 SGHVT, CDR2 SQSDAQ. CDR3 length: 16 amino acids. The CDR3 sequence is CASSLRDRVSTDTQYF. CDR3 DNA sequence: TGTGCCAGCAGCCTCCGGGACAGGGTAAGCACAGATACGCAGTATTTT.

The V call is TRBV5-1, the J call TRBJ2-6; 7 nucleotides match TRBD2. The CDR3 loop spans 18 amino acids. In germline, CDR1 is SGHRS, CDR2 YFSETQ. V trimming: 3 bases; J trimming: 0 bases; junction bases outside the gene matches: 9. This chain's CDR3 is CASSSRGGTFSGANVLTF. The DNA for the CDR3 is TGCGCCAGCAGCTCCCGCGGGGGAACCTTCTCTGGGGCCAACGTCCTGACTTTC.